The present T cell receptor beta chain was sequenced within a study of shared clonotypes between healthy human individuals. Study at large: Serving as donors were a couple of women and three men, whose ages spanned 18 to 49. Broader study findings: Clonotypes that were shared across a handful of donors made up approximately 5.1% of naive CD4 clonotypes. Clonotypes not shared had lower generation probabilities than those common to all four donors.

Germline loops: CDR1 SGHRS, CDR2 YFSETQ. The germline V and J ends were trimmed by 0 bases and 0 bases, with 12 bases remaining between them. There are 16 residues in the CDR3. Assay: immunoSEQ multiplex PCR; the TCRdb copy retains only in-frame clones and omits some. The sample shows 2,500,000 or so clones, about 90% of them seen only once. This clone was seen only once. Its antigen is unknown. The rearrangement uses TRBV5-1 and TRBJ1-1, with D possibly TRBD1 on 5 matching bases. The source is a man between 18 and 29 years old in good health. Some clones in this sample may be carry-over from other donors' samples. Sequenced input: naive CD4+ T cells from PBMCs. Subset defined: CD45RA+ positively selected. The CDR3, as DNA: TGCGCCAGCAGCTTGGTTGGGGCCTCATTGAACACTGAAGCTTTCTTT. Residues: CASSLVGASLNTEAFF.